The 15 T cell receptor beta chains presented below share a single source sample, sequenced in a study of control samples from healthy donors and cancer patients. Profiled with immunoSEQ multiplex PCR; TCRdb holds only in-frame clones, not every one. The table records about 150,000 clones, approximately 93% of them present only once. Sequencing was done on a sample of blood. These receptors were taken from a man aged 40-49 years in good health.

V is TRBV5-4 and J is TRBJ1-4, with TRBD1 matching 7 bases. This CDR3 has 13 residues. Germline CDR1 is SGHNT and CDR2 is YYREEE (reference sequence). V lost 10 bases and J lost 7; bases outside the gene matches: 10. For the CDR3, the DNA is TGTGCCGCAAGCAGGGGGAGGGCTGAAAAACTGTTTTTT. Amino acid sequence: CAASRGRAEKLFF.

The CDR3 coding sequence is TGTGCCAGCAGTTTACAGGGGTTTAATTCACCCCTCCACTTT. This sequence encodes CASSLQGFNSPLHF. The rearrangement links TRBV27 to TRBJ1-6, with D perhaps matching TRBD1 (6 bases). The CDR3 spans 14 residues. The germline gives CDR1 MNHEY, CDR2 SMNVEV (reference sequence). V lost 2 bases, J lost 6 bases, and 8 bases lay in between.

J is TRBJ1-2 and V is TRBV24-1, with D unclear. CDR1 KGHDR and CDR2 SFDVKD come from the germline V gene. The CDR3 spans 14 residues. Trimming removed 4 bases at V and 8 bases at J, with 16 bases between. The CDR3 sequence is CATSDPPEGTGYTF. CDR3 DNA sequence: TGTGCCACCAGTGACCCCCCCGAGGGTACCGGCTACACCTTC.

This clone has a single count. The J gene is TRBJ2-5, the V gene TRBV5-1; 7 bases are shared with TRBD2. This CDR3 is 15 amino acids long. V shed 2 bases and J 5 bases; nucleotides not matched to a gene: 9. Germline CDR1 SGHRS, CDR2 YFSETQ. CDR3 protein: CASSLAGRGSETQYF. CDR3 nucleotides: TGCGCCAGCAGCTTAGCGGGGCGAGGGTCGGAGACCCAGTACTTC.

The rearrangement joins TRBV5-1 to TRBJ1-1; a weak D match, TRBD1 (6 bases). Trimming removed 5 bases at V and 6 bases at J, with 20 bases between. The germline V gene has CDR1 SGHRS and CDR2 YFSETQ. This CDR3 spans 15 amino acids. CDR3: CASRRDIFPPAEAFF. DNA of the CDR3: TGCGCCAGCAGAAGGGACATCTTTCCACCCGCTGAAGCTTTCTTT. Together with reference TRBV5-1 and TRBJ1-1, the CDR3 gives the full variable domain: KAGVTQTPRYLIKTRGQQVTLSCSPISGHRSVSWYQQTPGQGLQFLFEYFSETQRNKGNFPGRFSGRQFSNSRSEMNVSTLELGDSALYLCASRRDIFPPAEAFFGQGTRLTVV.

The genes are TRBV6-1 and TRBJ1-4, with D unclear. V lost 4 bases and J lost 6, with 18 bases in between. The CDR3 consists of 16 residues. Germline V gene data show CDR1 as MNHNS and CDR2 as SASEGT. In DNA, the CDR3 is TGTGCCAGCAGTGCCCCCGGTGGAGCGGTTGATGAAAAACTGTTTTTT. This gives the protein CASSAPGGAVDEKLFF.

The chain recombines TRBV24-1 with TRBJ1-1, with a possible D match to TRBD1 (6 bases). In germline, CDR1 is KGHDR, CDR2 SFDVKD. This CDR3 contains 13 residues. With 4 bases removed from V and 4 bases from J, the gap between germline ends came to 9 bases. The CDR3: CATSDQGSTEAFF. The CDR3 nucleotides read TGTGCCACCAGTGACCAGGGGAGCACTGAAGCTTTCTTT.

The V gene is TRBV4-1, the J gene TRBJ1-2; no firm D call. This CDR3 is built from 16 residues. The ends were cut back, 4 bases at V and 0 bases at J, with 15 bases in the middle. The germline V gene has CDR1 MGHRA and CDR2 YSYEKL. CDR3 DNA sequence: TGCGCCAGCAGCCCACAGCTGACCGCTTCTAACTATGGCTACACCTTC. Amino acid sequence: CASSPQLTASNYGYTF.

The chain employs TRBV10-3 and TRBJ2-7, with 11 bases fitting TRBD2. Germline trimming cut 5 bases from V and 3 bases from J; bases unmatched to any gene: 6. Germline V gives CDR1 ENHRY, CDR2 SYGVKD. The CDR3 is 15 residues long. The CDR3 sequence is CAISPLAGGHYEQYF. In DNA form, the CDR3 reads TGTGCCATCAGTCCCCTAGCGGGGGGACACTACGAGCAGTACTTC.

J is TRBJ1-5 and V is TRBV3-1 (or the pseudogene TRBV3-2), with a possible D match to TRBD1 (5 bases). The CDR3 spans 14 residues. From germline, CDR1 is LGHDT and CDR2 YNNKEL (reference sequence). Deletions cut 4 bases from V and 4 bases from J, with 11 bases between. The CDR3 here is CASSPGLSNQPQHF. As DNA, the CDR3 is TGTGCCAGCAGCCCGGGACTGAGTAATCAGCCCCAGCATTTT.

This clone has just one count. V usage is TRBV6-5 and J usage is TRBJ1-6; D may be TRBD1 (5 bases). V was trimmed by 0 bases and J by 6 bases, leaving 9 bases between them. CDR3 size: 15 residues. Looked up from germline, CDR1 is MNHEY and CDR2 is SVGAGI. The CDR3 bases are TGTGCCAGCAGTTACTCGCGGGGGATTAATTCACCCCTCCACTTT. Amino acids: CASSYSRGINSPLHF.

This clone has just one count. The chain links TRBV5-4 to TRBJ1-2; D unresolved. This CDR3 contains 15 residues. The V and J ends lost 0 bases and 7 bases respectively, with 16 bases between them. The germline CDR1 and CDR2 sequences are SGHNT and YYREEE (reference sequence). The CDR3 nucleotides are TGTGCCAGCAGCTTGGCCATTCCCCTTGTAGGTGGCTACACCTTC. Amino acid sequence: CASSLAIPLVGGYTF.

The chain couples TRBV2 to TRBJ1-4; 10 bases match TRBD1. Germline trimming cut 6 bases from V and 7 bases from J; bases unmatched to any gene: 8. Germline values: CDR1 SNHLY, CDR2 FYNNEI. This CDR3 has 15 residues. The CDR3 loop is CASRSDRGQGEKLFF. The CDR3 DNA sequence: TGTGCCAGCAGATCCGACAGGGGGCAGGGTGAAAAACTGTTTTTT.

The chain couples TRBV18 to TRBJ1-1; TRBD1 might be the D (5 bases). There are 14 residues in the CDR3. The ends were cut back, 8 bases at V and 0 bases at J, with 13 bases in the middle. Germline CDR1 reads KGHSH; CDR2 reads LQKENI. The CDR3 coding sequence is TGTGCCAGCCAACTGGGGGGAGTGAACACTGAAGCTTTCTTT. It translates to CASQLGGVNTEAFF.

The chain joins TRBV2 to TRBJ2-3; 11 nucleotides line up with TRBD2. V dropped 9 bases and J dropped 1; count of bases not matched to a gene: 6. This CDR3 is 15 amino acids long. The germline CDR1 and CDR2 sequences are SNHLY and FYNNEI. The DNA of the CDR3 is TGTGCCAGGGGGCTAGCGGGGGGCCGCACAGATACGCAGTATTTT. Translation gives CARGLAGGRTDTQYF.